A single sample is the source of the 22 T cell receptor beta chains below, sequenced in a study of blood T cell repertoires in COVID-19. Using immunoSEQ multiplex PCR, the repertoire was profiled, and TCRdb retains in-frame clones only, with some absent. The sample lists around 130,000 clones, around three quarters occurring once. Sequencing was done on a sample of peripheral blood. Receptor source: a human donor in a cohort sampled during active COVID-19.

The chain joins TRBV4-1 to TRBJ1-5; no definite D call. The germline V gene has CDR1 MGHRA and CDR2 YSYEKL. The germline V and J ends were trimmed by 0 bases and 0 bases, with 12 bases remaining between them. The CDR3 sequence is 17 residues long. CDR3 sequence reads: CASSQEVTDYSNQPQHF. In nucleotides, the CDR3 is TGCGCCAGCAGCCAAGAGGTCACAGATTATAGCAATCAGCCCCAGCATTTT.

The chain combines TRBV24-1 with TRBJ2-6; TRBD2 aligns across 7 bases. The ends lost 3 bases at V and 2 bases at J; junction bases unmatched: 0. Per germline, CDR1 KGHDR and CDR2 SFDVKD. This CDR3 has 15 residues. The CDR3 spells CATSDGRAGANVLTF. The CDR3 nucleotides are TGTGCCACCAGTGATGGGAGGGCTGGGGCCAACGTCCTGACTTTC.

The chain couples TRBV28 to TRBJ1-2, with a possible D match to TRBD1 (6 bases). The CDR3 runs to 13 residues. Trimming cost V 5 bases and J 5 bases, with 12 bases left between them. Germline lookup yields CDR1 MDHEN and CDR2 SYDVKM. CDR3: CASSPGQLYGYTF. CDR3 nucleotides: TGTGCCAGCAGTCCCGGACAGTTGTATGGCTACACCTTC.

The CDR3 sequence is CASSQDRASGGKDEQYF. The CDR3 DNA is TGCGCCAGCAGCCAAGATAGGGCTAGCGGGGGTAAGGACGAGCAGTACTTC. The V and J genes are TRBV4-1 and TRBJ2-7; 10 bases align to TRBD2. The germline V gene encodes CDR1 MGHRA and CDR2 YSYEKL. V lost 0 bases to trimming and J lost 5 bases; unmatched junction nucleotides: 10. CDR3 length: 17 residues.

The chain links TRBV11-2 to TRBJ2-1, with TRBD2 matching 7 bases. CDR1 SGHAT and CDR2 FQNNGV come from the germline V gene. V lost 5 bases and J lost 0; bases outside the gene matches: 10. There are 17 residues in the CDR3. The CDR3 nucleotides read TGTGCCAGCAGCCCCTATCCTAGCGGTAGCTCCTACAATGAGCAGTTCTTC. This translates into CASSPYPSGSSYNEQFF.

The rearrangement joins TRBV10-1 to TRBJ2-7; D might be TRBD1 (6 bases). The CDR3 consists of 12 residues. Looked up from germline, CDR1 is WNHNN and CDR2 is SYGVQD (reference sequence). Deletions cut 6 bases from V and 6 bases from J, with 12 bases between. This CDR3 is CASSPGVGEQYF. The CDR3 region has the DNA TGCGCCAGCAGCCCAGGGGTCGGCGAGCAGTACTTC.

The chain recombines TRBV6-1 with TRBJ1-2; a possible D gene is TRBD1 (6 bases). The CDR3 spans 16 residues. V lost 4 bases to trimming and J lost 3 bases, with 18 bases between them. Germline V gene data show CDR1 as MNHNS and CDR2 as SASEGT. The DNA of the CDR3 is TGTGCCAGCAGTGGGGGTGGGGGGGGCGCGGACTATGGCTACACCTTC. Its protein product is CASSGGGGGADYGYTF.

The gene calls are TRBV6-2 or TRBV6-3 and TRBJ1-6; no definite D call. Germline V gives CDR1 MNHEY, CDR2 SVGEGT. The ends were cut back, 6 bases at V and 10 bases at J, with 19 bases in the middle. The CDR3 extends over 15 amino acids. DNA for the CDR3: TGTGCCAGCAGCCTCTTCGCATTCGGGAGCTCACCCCTCCACTTT. This translates into CASSLFAFGSSPLHF.

This sequence joins TRBV5-6 and TRBJ1-1, with 7 bases lining up with TRBD1. The CDR3 has 14 residues. Germline CDR1 and CDR2: SGHDT and YYEEEE. J lost 4 bases, V lost 4 bases, and 7 bases had no gene match. In DNA, the CDR3 is TGTGCCAGCAGCCGGCGACAGGGTTTCACTGAAGCTTTCTTT. Its protein is CASSRRQGFTEAFF. The whole variable domain, filled in from reference TRBV5-6 and TRBJ1-1, reads DAGVTQSPTHLIKTRGQQVTLRCSPKSGHDTVSWYQQALGQGPQFIFQYYEEEERQRGNFPDRFSGHQFPNYSSELNVNALLLGDSALYLCASSRRQGFTEAFFGQGTRLTVV.

The rearrangement links TRBV7-8 to TRBJ1-1, with 8 bases fitting TRBD1. Germline V gene sequence: CDR1 SGHVS, CDR2 FQNEAQ. The V gene end was trimmed by 2 bases and the J gene end by 5 bases; junction bases not matched to a gene: 7. The CDR3 contains 15 residues. CDR3 residues: CASSLTRGRVTEAFF. For the CDR3, the DNA is TGTGCCAGCAGCTTAACCAGGGGGCGAGTGACTGAAGCTTTCTTT.

The chain carries TRBV28 and TRBJ1-2; TRBD1 aligns across 7 bases. The CDR3 has 14 residues. CDR1 is MDHEN, CDR2 SYDVKM, per germline. Trimming took 7 bases from V and 8 from J; bases not matched to a gene: 13. CDR3 protein: CASKSPEGARGYTF. CDR3 sequence (DNA): TGTGCCAGCAAATCCCCGGAGGGGGCGCGAGGCTACACCTTC.

In this sample, this clone turned up once. The rearrangement uses TRBV3-1 (or the pseudogene TRBV3-2) and TRBJ2-6; D call uncertain. The CDR3 contains 16 residues. Germline CDR1 reads LGHDT; CDR2 reads YNNKEL (reference sequence). The germline V and J ends were trimmed by 2 bases and 1 base, with 9 bases remaining between them. The CDR3 nucleotides are TGTGCCAGCAGCCAATCTGCGGAATCTGGGGCCAACGTCCTGACTTTC. Translated, it gives CASSQSAESGANVLTF.

The chain employs TRBV6-2 or TRBV6-3 and TRBJ2-7; no firm D call. CDR1 MNHEY and CDR2 SVGEGT come from the germline V gene. V shed 6 bases and J shed 7 bases, with 10 bases lying between them. The length of the CDR3 is 11 residues. The CDR3 DNA follows: TGTGCCAGCAGCTCAGATTCGGAGCAGTACTTC. Translated, it gives CASSSDSEQYF.

The V and J genes are TRBV30 and TRBJ2-7; D remains unclear. The CDR3 runs to 12 residues. V shed 1 base and J shed 3 bases, with 7 bases lying between them. CDR1 is GTSNPN, CDR2 SVGIG, per germline (reference sequence). In nucleotides, the CDR3 is TGTGCCTGGAGTGAGACACACTACGAGCAGTACTTC. As protein: CAWSETHYEQYF.

This chain connects TRBV11-2 to TRBJ1-6; D possibly corresponds to TRBD1 (6 bases). Looked up from germline, CDR1 is SGHAT and CDR2 is FQNNGV. The ends were cut back, 2 bases at V and 4 bases at J, with 18 bases in the middle. This CDR3 comprises 18 residues. CDR3 DNA sequence: TGTGCCAGCAGCTTATACCATTCAGGGGACTATTATAATTCACCCCTCCACTTT. It translates to CASSLYHSGDYYNSPLHF.

The chain has TRBV5-1 and TRBJ2-7, with 11 bases lining up with TRBD1. The CDR3 consists of 15 residues. Germline V gene lookup returns CDR1 SGHRS and CDR2 YFSETQ. The trim removed 2 bases at V and 2 bases at J, leaving 3 bases unmatched. The CDR3 nucleotides are TGCGCCAGCAGCTTAGGACAGGGGGCCCCCTACGAGCAGTACTTC. It specifies CASSLGQGAPYEQYF.

The chain has TRBV7-9 and TRBJ2-7; D call uncertain. Germline V CDR1 and CDR2: SEHNR, FQNEAQ (reference sequence). V was trimmed by 3 bases and J by 0 bases, leaving 6 bases between them. The CDR3 is 13 amino acids. In DNA, the CDR3 is TGTGCCAGCAGCTTGGCTGCCTCCTACGAGCAGTACTTC. This encodes CASSLAASYEQYF.

The chain recombines TRBV28 with TRBJ2-7; tentatively, D is TRBD2 (5 bases). V gave up 3 bases and J gave up 5 bases, with 11 bases separating them. Germline lookup yields CDR1 MDHEN and CDR2 SYDVKM. The CDR3 length is 13 residues. CDR3 amino acids: CASSLSRANEQYF. Written as DNA, the CDR3 is TGTGCCAGCAGTTTGTCGAGGGCCAACGAGCAGTACTTC.

The rearrangement links TRBV4-2 to TRBJ2-4; 12 bases agree with TRBD2. This CDR3 is 16 amino acids long. Germline V CDR1 and CDR2: LGHNA, YNFKEQ. J was trimmed by 6 bases and V by 4 bases; bases with no gene match: 7. The CDR3 nucleotides read TGTGCCAGCAGCCTTCGAGCTAGCGGGGGGGCAAACATTCAGTACTTC. Amino acid sequence: CASSLRASGGANIQYF.

This clone was recorded only once. The chain employs TRBV9 and TRBJ1-1; TRBD1 agrees at 10 bases. This CDR3 is 16 amino acids long. The germline V gene has CDR1 SGDLS and CDR2 YYNGEE. With V trimmed by 1 base and J by 5 bases, 8 bases remained unmatched. CDR3 protein: CASSVSPGQGRTEAFF. DNA for the CDR3: TGTGCCAGCAGCGTATCCCCGGGACAGGGGAGGACTGAAGCTTTCTTT.

This clone was detected only once. This chain uses TRBV3-1 (or the pseudogene TRBV3-2) with TRBJ2-5, with 13 bases lining up with TRBD2. CDR1 is LGHDT and CDR2 is YNNKEL in the germline V gene (reference sequence). V was clipped by 4 bases and J by 5 bases; unmatched bases: 10. The CDR3 is made up of 17 amino acids. The DNA for the CDR3 is TGTGCCAGCAGCCCGACTAGCGGGGGGCACATGGTTGAGACCCAGTACTTC. Translation gives CASSPTSGGHMVETQYF.

The chain uses TRBV19 and TRBJ1-5; D unclear. This CDR3 is built from 16 residues. V was clipped by 0 bases and J by 0 bases, with 9 bases between them. The germline V gene has CDR1 LNHDA and CDR2 SQIVND (reference sequence). The DNA for the CDR3 is TGTGCCAGTAGTATAGATCAAAGCTATAGCAATCAGCCCCAGCATTTT. This sequence encodes CASSIDQSYSNQPQHF.